This passage covers 11 T cell receptor beta chains from one sample sequenced in a study of cytomegalovirus exposure and HLA in healthy donors. It was with 60 Vbeta and 13 Jbeta primers that the PCR ran. Measured with immunoSEQ multiplex PCR; TCRdb has only the in-frame clones, and not every one. This table lists 150,000 to 250,000 clones. Sequenced sample: PBMCs. Source of these receptors: a boy aged 5-17 years in good health and CMV-seronegative.

The V and J genes are TRBV30 and TRBJ2-5; TRBD1 might be the D (5 bases). The germline V gene has CDR1 GTSNPN and CDR2 SVGIG (reference sequence). This CDR3 is 12 amino acids long. Trimming shortened V by 4 bases and J by 5 bases, and 11 bases separated the two germline ends. CDR3 DNA: TGTGCCTGGAAGCAGGGTGGGGAGACCCAGTACTTC. This encodes CAWKQGGETQYF.

The rearrangement uses TRBV5-6 and TRBJ2-7, with TRBD2 identical over 10 bases. The germline V gene encodes CDR1 SGHDT and CDR2 YYEEEE. The CDR3 runs to 16 residues. The V gene end was trimmed by 1 base and the J gene end by 3 bases; junction bases not matched to a gene: 7. The CDR3 DNA reads as TGTGCCAGCAGCTTGTCTAGCGGGGGATTTTTCTACGAGCAGTACTTC. Amino acids: CASSLSSGGFFYEQYF.

The V gene is TRBV6-1, the J gene TRBJ2-5; 8 bases are shared with TRBD2. The CDR3 totals 14 residues. Germline CDR1 and CDR2: MNHNS and SASEGT. Trimming cost V 8 bases and J 5 bases; bases outside gene matches: 10. The CDR3 sequence: CASGGGPEMETQYF. CDR3 sequence (DNA): TGTGCCAGCGGCGGGGGGCCGGAGATGGAGACCCAGTACTTC.

The chain combines TRBV6-5 with TRBJ2-1; TRBD1 is a possible D gene (6 bases). The CDR3 sequence is 11 residues long. Germline V gives CDR1 MNHEY, CDR2 SVGAGI. The V end was cut by 11 bases, the J end by 7 bases, with 12 bases between. As DNA, the CDR3 is TGTGCCGTCACGAGGGGGAATGAGCAGTTCTTC. Its translation: CAVTRGNEQFF.

As regards this clone: The sample carries other DNA sequences with the same CDR3. J is TRBJ1-5 and V is TRBV27; 7 bases fit TRBD1. The germline V gene encodes CDR1 MNHEY and CDR2 SMNVEV (reference sequence). CDR3 length: 16 amino acids. V gave up 6 bases and J gave up 2 bases; unmatched junction bases: 10. The CDR3 DNA reads TGTGCCAGCAGATCACTCGGACAGGTGGGCAATCAGCCCCAGCATTTT. Residues: CASRSLGQVGNQPQHF.

This chain uses TRBV9 with TRBJ1-4; D is undetermined. The CDR3 sequence is 16 residues long. Germline V gives CDR1 SGDLS, CDR2 YYNGEE. Trimming took 5 bases from V and 0 from J, leaving 14 bases between them. The CDR3 is CASSAQVIATNEKLFF. In DNA form, the CDR3 reads TGTGCCAGCAGTGCCCAGGTTATCGCAACTAATGAAAAACTGTTTTTT.

Concerning this clone itself: The same CDR3 arises from other DNA sequences in this sample as well. V usage is TRBV9 and J usage is TRBJ1-1; D is unclear. There are 13 residues in the CDR3. V lost 2 bases and J 1 base, leaving 6 bases between the germline ends. Germline CDR1 and CDR2: SGDLS and YYNGEE. CDR3 sequence: CASSVTENTEAFF. The CDR3 nucleotides are TGTGCCAGCAGCGTTACAGAGAACACTGAAGCTTTCTTT.

The chain uses TRBV6-5 and TRBJ2-3; D gene ambiguous. Germline CDR1 and CDR2: MNHEY and SVGAGI. V was clipped by 3 bases and J by 2 bases, with 12 bases between them. The CDR3 sequence is 15 residues long. The CDR3 here is CASSYWAANTDTQYF. The CDR3 DNA follows: TGTGCCAGCAGTTATTGGGCCGCCAACACAGATACGCAGTATTTT.

The CDR3 sequence: CASSPRTGSETQYF. DNA of the CDR3: TGTGCCAGCAGCCCCCGGACAGGGAGCGAGACCCAGTACTTC. The V gene is TRBV9, the J gene TRBJ2-5; 8 bases are a match to TRBD1. V shed 4 bases and J 5 bases; nucleotides not matched to a gene: 7. Per germline, CDR1 SGDLS and CDR2 YYNGEE. CDR3 length: 14 amino acids.

The chain recombines TRBV5-4 with TRBJ2-1; 13 bases fit TRBD2. The CDR3 covers 16 residues. V was pared by 3 bases and J by 4 bases, with 4 bases of the junction left unmatched. From germline, CDR1 is SGHNT and CDR2 YYREEE (reference sequence). CDR3 DNA: TGTGCCAGCAGCTCCGGACTAGCGGGGGAGTACAATGAGCAGTTCTTC. Translation gives CASSSGLAGEYNEQFF.

The genes are TRBV19 and TRBJ1-2; D possibly corresponds to TRBD1 (6 bases). Trimming took 6 bases from V and 3 from J, leaving 17 bases between them. Looked up from germline, CDR1 is LNHDA and CDR2 is SQIVND (reference sequence). The CDR3 is 15 amino acids. This CDR3 reads CASRTQGSGYYGYTF. The CDR3 DNA sequence: TGTGCCAGTAGGACACAGGGATCAGGGTACTATGGCTACACCTTC.